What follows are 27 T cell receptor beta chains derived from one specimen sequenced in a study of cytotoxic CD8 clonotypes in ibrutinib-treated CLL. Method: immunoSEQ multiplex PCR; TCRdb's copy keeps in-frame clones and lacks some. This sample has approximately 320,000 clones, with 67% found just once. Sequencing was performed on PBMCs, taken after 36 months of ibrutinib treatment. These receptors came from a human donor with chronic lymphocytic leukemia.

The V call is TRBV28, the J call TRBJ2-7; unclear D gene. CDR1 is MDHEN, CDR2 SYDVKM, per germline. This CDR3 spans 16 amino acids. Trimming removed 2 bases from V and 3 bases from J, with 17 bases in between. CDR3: CASSLGPGPANYEQYF. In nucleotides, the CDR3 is TGTGCCAGCAGTTTAGGTCCCGGACCAGCCAACTACGAGCAGTACTTC.

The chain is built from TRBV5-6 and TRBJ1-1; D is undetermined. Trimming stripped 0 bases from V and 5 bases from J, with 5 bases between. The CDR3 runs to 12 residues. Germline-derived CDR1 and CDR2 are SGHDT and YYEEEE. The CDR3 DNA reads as TGTGCCAGCAGCTTGGGGTTGACTGAAGCTTTCTTT. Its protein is CASSLGLTEAFF.

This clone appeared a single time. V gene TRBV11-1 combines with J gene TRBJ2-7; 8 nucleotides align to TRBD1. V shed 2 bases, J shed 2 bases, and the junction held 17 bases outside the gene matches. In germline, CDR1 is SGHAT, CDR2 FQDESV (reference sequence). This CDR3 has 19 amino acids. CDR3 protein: CASSLPPRGRMMKAYEQYF. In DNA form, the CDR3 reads TGTGCCAGCAGCTTACCCCCCAGGGGGCGGATGATGAAGGCCTACGAGCAGTACTTC.

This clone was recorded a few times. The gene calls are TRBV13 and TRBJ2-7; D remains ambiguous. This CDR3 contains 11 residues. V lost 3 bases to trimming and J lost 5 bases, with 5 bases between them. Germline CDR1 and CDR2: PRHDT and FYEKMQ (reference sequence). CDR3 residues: CASSFANEQYF. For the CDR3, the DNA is TGTGCCAGCAGCTTTGCCAACGAGCAGTACTTC.

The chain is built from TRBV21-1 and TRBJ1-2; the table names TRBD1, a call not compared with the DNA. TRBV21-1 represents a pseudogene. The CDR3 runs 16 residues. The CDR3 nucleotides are TGTGCCAGCAGCAAAGCGGGAACAGGGGGCTGCTATGGCTACACCTTC. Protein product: CASSKAGTGGCYGYTF.

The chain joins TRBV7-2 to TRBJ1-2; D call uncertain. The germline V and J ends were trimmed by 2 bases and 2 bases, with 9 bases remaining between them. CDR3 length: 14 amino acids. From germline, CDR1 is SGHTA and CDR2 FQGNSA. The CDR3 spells CASSLNVGNYGYTF. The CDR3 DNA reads TGTGCCAGCAGCTTAAACGTAGGCAACTATGGCTACACCTTC.

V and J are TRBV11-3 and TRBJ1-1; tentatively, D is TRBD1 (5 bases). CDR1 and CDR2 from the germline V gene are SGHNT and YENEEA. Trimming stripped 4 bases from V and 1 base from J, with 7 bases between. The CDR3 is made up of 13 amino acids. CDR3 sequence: CASSWTRNTEAFF. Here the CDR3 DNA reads TGTGCCAGCAGCTGGACACGGAACACTGAAGCTTTCTTT.

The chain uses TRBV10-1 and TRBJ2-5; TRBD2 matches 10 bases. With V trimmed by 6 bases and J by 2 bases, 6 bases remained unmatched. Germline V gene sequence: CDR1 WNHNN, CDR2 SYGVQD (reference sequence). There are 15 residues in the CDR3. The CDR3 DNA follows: TGCGCCAGCAGCCTTGGACTAGCGGTTCAAGAGACCCAGTACTTC. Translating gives CASSLGLAVQETQYF.

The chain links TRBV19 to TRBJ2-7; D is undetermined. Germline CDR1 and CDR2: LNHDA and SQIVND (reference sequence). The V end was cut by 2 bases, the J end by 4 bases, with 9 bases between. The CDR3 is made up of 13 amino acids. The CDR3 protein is CASSILMSYEQYF. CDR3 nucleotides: TGTGCCAGTAGTATACTTATGAGTTACGAGCAGTACTTC.

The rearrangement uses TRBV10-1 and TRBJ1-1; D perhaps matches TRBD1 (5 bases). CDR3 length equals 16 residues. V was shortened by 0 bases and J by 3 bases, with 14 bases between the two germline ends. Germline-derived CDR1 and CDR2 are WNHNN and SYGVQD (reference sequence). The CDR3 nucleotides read TGCGCCAGCAGTGAGTCGGCAGGGAGGATGGACACTGAAGCTTTCTTT. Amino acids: CASSESAGRMDTEAFF.

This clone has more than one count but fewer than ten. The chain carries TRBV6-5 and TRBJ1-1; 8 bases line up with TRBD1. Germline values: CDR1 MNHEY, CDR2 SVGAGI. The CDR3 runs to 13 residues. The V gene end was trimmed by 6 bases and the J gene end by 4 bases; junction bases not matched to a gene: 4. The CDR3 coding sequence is TGTGCCAGCAGCGTACAGGGGGGCACTGAAGCTTTCTTT. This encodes CASSVQGGTEAFF.

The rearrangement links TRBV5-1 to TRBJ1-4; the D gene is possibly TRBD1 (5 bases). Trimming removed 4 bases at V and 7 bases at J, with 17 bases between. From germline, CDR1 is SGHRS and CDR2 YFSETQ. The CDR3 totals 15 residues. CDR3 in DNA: TGCGCCAGCAGCGGAACCGGGGGGAAGACTGAAAAACTGTTTTTT. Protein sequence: CASSGTGGKTEKLFF.

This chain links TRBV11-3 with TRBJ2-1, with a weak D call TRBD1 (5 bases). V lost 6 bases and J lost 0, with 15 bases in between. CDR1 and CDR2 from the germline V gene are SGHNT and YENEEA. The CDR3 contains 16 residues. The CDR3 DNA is TGTGCCAGCAGTTTTAGGATGACAGACTCCTACAATGAGCAGTTCTTC. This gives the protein CASSFRMTDSYNEQFF. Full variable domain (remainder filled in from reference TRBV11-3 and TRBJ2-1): EAGVVQSPRYKIIEKKQPVAFWCNPISGHNTLYWYLQNLGQGPELLIRYENEEAVDDSQLPKDRFSAERLKGVDSTLKIQPAELGDSAVYLCASSFRMTDSYNEQFFGPGTRLTVL.

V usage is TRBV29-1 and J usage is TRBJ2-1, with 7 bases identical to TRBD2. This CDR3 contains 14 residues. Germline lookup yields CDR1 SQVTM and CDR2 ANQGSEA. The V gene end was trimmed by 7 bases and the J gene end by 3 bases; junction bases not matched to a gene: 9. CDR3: CSGRTRDYYNEQFF. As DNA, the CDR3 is TGCAGCGGCCGAACTCGGGACTACTACAATGAGCAGTTCTTC.

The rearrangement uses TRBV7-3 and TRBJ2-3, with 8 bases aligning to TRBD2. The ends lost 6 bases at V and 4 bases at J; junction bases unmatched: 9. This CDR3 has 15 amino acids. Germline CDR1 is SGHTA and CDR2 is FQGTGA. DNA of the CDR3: TGTGCCAGCAGTTTTAGGAGCGGGAGCGCAGATACGCAGTATTTT. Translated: CASSFRSGSADTQYF.

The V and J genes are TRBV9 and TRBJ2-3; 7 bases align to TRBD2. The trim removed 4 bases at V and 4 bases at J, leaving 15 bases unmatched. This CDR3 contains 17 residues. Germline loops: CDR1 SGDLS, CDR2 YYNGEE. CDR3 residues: CASSSNRRGGPPDTQYF. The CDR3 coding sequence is TGTGCCAGCAGCTCAAATAGGAGGGGAGGGCCCCCAGATACGCAGTATTTT.

CDR3 nucleotides: TGTGCCAGCAGTAATAGCGGAACAGATACGCAGTATTTT. It translates to CASSNSGTDTQYF. The V and J genes are TRBV6-5 and TRBJ2-3; TRBD2 is a possible D gene (6 bases). This CDR3 spans 13 amino acids. Trimming removed 5 bases from V and 3 bases from J, with 9 bases in between. Per germline, CDR1 MNHEY and CDR2 SVGAGI.

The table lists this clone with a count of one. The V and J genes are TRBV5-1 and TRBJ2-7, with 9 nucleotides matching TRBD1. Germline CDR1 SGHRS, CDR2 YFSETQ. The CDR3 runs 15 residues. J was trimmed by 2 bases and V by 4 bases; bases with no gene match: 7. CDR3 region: CASSQEGQGAYEQYF. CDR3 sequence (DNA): TGCGCCAGCAGCCAGGAGGGACAGGGAGCCTACGAGCAGTACTTC.

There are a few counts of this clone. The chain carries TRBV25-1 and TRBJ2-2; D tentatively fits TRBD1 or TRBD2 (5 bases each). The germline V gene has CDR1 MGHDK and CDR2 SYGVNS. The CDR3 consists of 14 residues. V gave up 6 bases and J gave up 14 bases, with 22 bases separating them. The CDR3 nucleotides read TGTGCCAGCAGGGAGCGACGGGGACCCGAGGAACTGTTTTTT. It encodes CASRERRGPEELFF.

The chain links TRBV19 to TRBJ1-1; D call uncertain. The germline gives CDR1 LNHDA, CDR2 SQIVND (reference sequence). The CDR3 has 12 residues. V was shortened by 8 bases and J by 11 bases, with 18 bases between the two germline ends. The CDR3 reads CASSHKEMGAFF. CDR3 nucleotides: TGTGCCAGTTCTCACAAGGAAATGGGCGCTTTCTTT.

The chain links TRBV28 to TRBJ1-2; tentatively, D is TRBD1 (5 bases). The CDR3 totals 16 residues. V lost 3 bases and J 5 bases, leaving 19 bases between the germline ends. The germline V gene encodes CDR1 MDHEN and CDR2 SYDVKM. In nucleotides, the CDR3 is TGTGCCAGCAGTTTGAAACGACAGTTAATCCGATATGGCTACACCTTC. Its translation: CASSLKRQLIRYGYTF.

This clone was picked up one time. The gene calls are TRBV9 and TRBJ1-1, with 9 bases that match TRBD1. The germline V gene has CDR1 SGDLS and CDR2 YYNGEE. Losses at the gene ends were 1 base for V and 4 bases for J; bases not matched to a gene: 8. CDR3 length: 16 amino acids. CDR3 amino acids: CASSVHLGQGPTEAFF. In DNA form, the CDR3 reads TGTGCCAGCAGCGTACACTTAGGACAGGGGCCCACTGAAGCTTTCTTT.

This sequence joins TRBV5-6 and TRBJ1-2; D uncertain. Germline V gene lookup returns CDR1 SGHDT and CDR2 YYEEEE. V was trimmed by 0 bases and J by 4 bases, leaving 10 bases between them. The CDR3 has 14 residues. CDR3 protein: CASSLAHPLYGYTF. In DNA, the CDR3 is TGTGCCAGCAGCTTGGCCCACCCCCTCTATGGCTACACCTTC.

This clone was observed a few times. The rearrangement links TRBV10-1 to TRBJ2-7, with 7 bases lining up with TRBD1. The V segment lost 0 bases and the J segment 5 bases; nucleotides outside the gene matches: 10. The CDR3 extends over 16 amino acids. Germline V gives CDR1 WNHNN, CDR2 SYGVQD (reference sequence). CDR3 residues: CASSESHSTGSNEQYF. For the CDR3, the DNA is TGCGCCAGCAGTGAGTCTCACTCGACAGGGAGCAACGAGCAGTACTTC.

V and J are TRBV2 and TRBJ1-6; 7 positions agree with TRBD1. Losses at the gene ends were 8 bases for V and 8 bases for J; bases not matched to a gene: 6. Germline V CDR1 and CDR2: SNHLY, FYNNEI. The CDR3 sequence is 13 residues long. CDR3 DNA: TGTGCCAGCGGGGGACAGCTCGATTCACCCCTCCACTTT. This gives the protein CASGGQLDSPLHF.

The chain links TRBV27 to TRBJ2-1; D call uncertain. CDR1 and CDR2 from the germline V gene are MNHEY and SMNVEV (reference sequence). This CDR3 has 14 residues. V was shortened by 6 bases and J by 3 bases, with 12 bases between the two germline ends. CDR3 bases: TGTGCCAGCAGCCGGTGGGCTGGCTACAATGAGCAGTTCTTC. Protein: CASSRWAGYNEQFF.

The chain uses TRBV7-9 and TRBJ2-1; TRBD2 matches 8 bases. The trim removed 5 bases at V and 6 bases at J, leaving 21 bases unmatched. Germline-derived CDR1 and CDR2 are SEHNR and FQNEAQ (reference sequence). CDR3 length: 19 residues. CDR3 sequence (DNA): TGTGCCAGCAGCACCCCCCGGCCCCCGGGACTAGGATCCCCCAATGAGCAGTTCTTC. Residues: CASSTPRPPGLGSPNEQFF.